The present T cell receptor beta chain was sequenced within a study of T cell changes during pregnancy in multiple sclerosis. This clone was observed once. V was trimmed by 3 bases and J by 4 bases, leaving 15 bases between them. Germline V gene sequence: CDR1 KGHSH, CDR2 LQKENI. The CDR3 is made up of 16 amino acids. The data were produced by immunoSEQ multiplex PCR, yet TCRdb's version contains in-frame clones alone and is incomplete. Among about 89,000 clones listed, 94% were seen once. Sequencing used peripheral blood, obtained after pregnancy. This TCR was sampled from a female donor in good health, enrolled as a control in a pregnancy study. V usage is TRBV18 and J usage is TRBJ1-4; tentatively, D is TRBD1 (5 bases). CDR3 in amino acids: CASSPQGGAHNEKLFF. In nucleotides, the CDR3 is TGTGCCAGCTCACCGCAAGGAGGGGCCCATAATGAAAAACTGTTTTTT.